This entry lists 12 T cell receptor beta chains sequenced from one sample in a study of T cell repertoires in cytomegalovirus infection. TCRdb itself ran the reads through MiXCR, one entry per CDR3 protein. Among approximately 280,000 distinct CDR3 sequences listed, under 25% were seen once. No antigen has been identified for these receptors. The material was cultured PBMCs, obtained from culture after CMV antigen stimulation. These TCRs come from a human donor in good health (CMV status not recorded). Some clones in this sample may be carry-over from other donors' samples.

The sample holds a few counts of this clonotype. CDR3 region: CASSYPPGLAGLQETQYF. CDR3 coding DNA: TGTGCCAGCAGTTACCCACCGGGACTAGCGGGACTTCAAGAGACCCAGTACTTC. The V and J genes are TRBV6-2 or TRBV6-3 and TRBJ2-5, with 13 bases that match TRBD2. The CDR3 sequence is 18 residues long. CDR1 and CDR2 (germline): MNHEY, SVGEGT. The V and J ends lost 2 bases and 2 bases, in that order; junction bases with no gene match: 8.

The chain combines TRBV28 with TRBJ2-6; 8 nucleotides align to TRBD1. The CDR3 length is 17 residues. Germline assignment: CDR1 MDHEN and CDR2 SYDVKM. Losses at the gene ends were 3 bases for V and 4 bases for J; bases not matched to a gene: 8. CDR3 region: CASSLIGQGTGANVLTF. In DNA form, the CDR3 reads TGTGCCAGCAGTTTGATCGGACAGGGAACCGGGGCCAACGTCCTGACTTTC.

This clonotype was seen only once. The V gene is TRBV20-1, the J gene TRBJ2-7; a weak D match, TRBD1 (5 bases). Germline V gene lookup returns CDR1 DFQATT and CDR2 SNEGSKA (reference sequence). Trimming took 5 bases from V and 3 from J, leaving 14 bases between them. CDR3 length equals 13 residues. The CDR3 is CSAGMGPYYEQYF. The DNA for the CDR3 is TGCAGTGCTGGGATGGGGCCGTACTACGAGCAGTACTTC.

The V gene is TRBV28, the J gene TRBJ2-7; D remains ambiguous. CDR3 length equals 12 residues. From germline, CDR1 is MDHEN and CDR2 SYDVKM. V lost 3 bases and J lost 6, with 9 bases in between. Written as DNA, the CDR3 is TGTGCCAGCAGTTTGGCCAGGCTCGAGCAGTACTTC. This gives the protein CASSLARLEQYF. Based on the CDR3 plus reference TRBV28 and TRBJ2-7, the full variable domain is DVKVTQSSRYLVKRTGEKVFLECVQDMDHENMFWYRQDPGLGLRLIYFSYDVKMKEKGDIPEGYSVSREKKERFSLILESASTNQTSMYLCASSLARLEQYFGPGTRLTVT.

The chain joins TRBV20-1 to TRBJ2-1, with TRBD2 identical over 14 bases. The CDR3 runs 18 residues. The J segment lost 3 bases and the V segment lost 4 bases, leaving 11 bases of the junction unmatched. Germline V gene data show CDR1 as DFQATT and CDR2 as SNEGSKA (reference sequence). CDR3 residues: CSATSGTSGSPIYNEQFF. The CDR3 DNA follows: TGCAGTGCTACATCCGGGACTAGCGGGAGTCCTATCTACAATGAGCAGTTCTTC.

This clonotype was found a few times. J is TRBJ2-1 and V is TRBV3-1; 7 bases line up with TRBD2. Trimming took 0 bases from V and 4 from J; bases not matched to a gene: 9. This CDR3 comprises 17 residues. The germline V gene encodes CDR1 LGHDT and CDR2 YNNKEL (reference sequence). Here the CDR3 reads CASSQEGLPAFYNEQFF. Here the CDR3 DNA reads TGTGCCAGCAGCCAAGAGGGACTACCGGCCTTTTACAATGAGCAGTTCTTC.

At least ten counts were recorded for this clonotype. V and J are TRBV11-3 and TRBJ2-4, with 7 bases identical to TRBD2. Germline trimming cut 0 bases from V and 0 bases from J; bases unmatched to any gene: 8. In germline, CDR1 is SGHNT, CDR2 YENEEA. The CDR3 spans 18 residues. The CDR3 loop is CASSLDQGGSLAKNIQYF. The DNA of the CDR3 is TGTGCCAGCAGCTTAGATCAAGGCGGGAGTCTAGCCAAAAACATTCAGTACTTC.

At least ten counts were recorded for this clonotype. Relative to the germline gene, one junction end is altered; a read error may explain this. V and J are TRBV7-7 and TRBJ2-4; 8 bases match TRBD1. The CDR3 is made up of 17 amino acids. Germline V gene data show CDR1 as SSHAT and CDR2 as FNYEAQ (reference sequence). The CDR3, as DNA: TGTGCTAGCAGCTTAGCGGACAGGGCGGCGACCAAAAACATTCAGTACTTC. Translating it yields CASSLADRAATKNIQYF.

A note on this clonotype: One end of the junction fails to match germline, which may point to a read error. V is TRBV20-1 and J is TRBJ1-1; D not certain. The CDR3 contains 14 residues. Germline V lookup: CDR1 DFQATT, CDR2 SNEGSKA (reference sequence). The CDR3 region has the DNA TGCAGAGCTAGAGGTCCGCTATTTAACACTGAAGCTTTCTTT. Amino acids: CRARGPLFNTEAFF.

Many counts were recorded for this clonotype. The V call is TRBV11-2, the J call TRBJ1-2, with a tentative D call TRBD1 (6 bases). Germline CDR1 and CDR2: SGHAT and FQNNGV. Trimming pared 4 bases from V and 5 bases from J, leaving 14 bases between. The CDR3 contains 14 residues. CDR3 protein: CASSSGQTAYGYTF. In nucleotides, the CDR3 is TGTGCCAGCAGCTCAGGACAGACCGCATATGGCTACACCTTC.

This clonotype was observed a handful of times. V usage is TRBV11-3 and J usage is TRBJ2-3, with D possibly matching TRBD1 (5 bases). CDR3 size: 14 residues. V was clipped by 2 bases and J by 6 bases, with 12 bases between them. The germline V gene encodes CDR1 SGHNT and CDR2 YENEEA. The CDR3 region has the DNA TGTGCCAGCAGCTTAAGTGGGGCTCGGGATACGCAGTATTTT. Protein sequence: CASSLSGARDTQYF.

This clonotype showed up just a few times. CDR3 sequence (DNA): TGTGCCAGCAGCGTAGACCGGGGGCTCAGCACTGAAGCTTTCTTT. Amino acids: CASSVDRGLSTEAFF. V and J are TRBV9 and TRBJ1-1; a possible D gene is TRBD1 (6 bases). V lost 0 bases and J lost 4, with 13 bases in between. Germline CDR1 is SGDLS and CDR2 is YYNGEE. The CDR3 length is 15 residues.